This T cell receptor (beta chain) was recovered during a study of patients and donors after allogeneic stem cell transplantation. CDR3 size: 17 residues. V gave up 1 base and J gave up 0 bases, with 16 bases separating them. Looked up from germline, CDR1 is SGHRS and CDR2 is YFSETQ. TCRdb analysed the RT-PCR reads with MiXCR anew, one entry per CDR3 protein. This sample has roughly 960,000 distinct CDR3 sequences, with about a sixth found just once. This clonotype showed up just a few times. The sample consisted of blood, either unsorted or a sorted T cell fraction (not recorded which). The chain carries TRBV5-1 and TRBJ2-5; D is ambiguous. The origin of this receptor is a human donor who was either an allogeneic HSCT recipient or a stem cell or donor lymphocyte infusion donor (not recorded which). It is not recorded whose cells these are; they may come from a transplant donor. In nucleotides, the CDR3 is TGCGCCAGCAGCTTGAAAGATAGGGTTGGGGACCAAGAGACCCAGTACTTC. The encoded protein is CASSLKDRVGDQETQYF. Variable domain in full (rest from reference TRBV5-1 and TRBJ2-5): KAGVTQTPRYLIKTRGQQVTLSCSPISGHRSVSWYQQTPGQGLQFLFEYFSETQRNKGNFPGRFSGRQFSNSRSEMNVSTLELGDSALYLCASSLKDRVGDQETQYFGPGTRLLVL.